One and the same sample provided the 28 T cell receptor beta chains below, sequenced in a study of blood T cell repertoires in COVID-19. Using immunoSEQ multiplex PCR, the repertoire was profiled, and TCRdb retains in-frame clones only, with some absent. Among about 230,000 clones, around 80% were seen once, and the ten largest hold approximately 1.8%. Material: PBMCs or T cells enriched from blood (not recorded which). These receptors all come from a man aged 55 to 70 who had recovered from COVID-19.

The chain combines TRBV6-2 or TRBV6-3 with TRBJ1-5; possible D gene TRBD1, 5 bases. The CDR3 length is 14 residues. V lost 4 bases, J lost 6 bases, and 13 bases lay in between. CDR1 is MNHEY and CDR2 is SVGEGT in the germline V gene. The CDR3 is CASSLAGTPQPQHF. CDR3 nucleotide sequence: TGTGCCAGCAGTTTGGCCGGGACTCCTCAGCCCCAGCATTTT.

The gene calls are TRBV11-3 and TRBJ1-3; D unresolved. Germline assignment: CDR1 SGHNT and CDR2 YENEEA. Trimming removed 5 bases from V and 0 bases from J, with 8 bases in between. This CDR3 has 14 amino acids. The CDR3 protein is CASSLGVSGNTIYF. CDR3 DNA: TGTGCCAGCAGCCTAGGAGTCTCTGGAAACACCATATATTTT. Full variable domain (remainder filled in from reference TRBV11-3 and TRBJ1-3): EAGVVQSPRYKIIEKKQPVAFWCNPISGHNTLYWYLQNLGQGPELLIRYENEEAVDDSQLPKDRFSAERLKGVDSTLKIQPAELGDSAVYLCASSLGVSGNTIYFGEGSWLTVV.

The J gene is TRBJ2-2, the V gene TRBV5-1; unclear D gene. The germline CDR1 and CDR2 sequences are SGHRS and YFSETQ. Trimming shortened V by 4 bases and J by 2 bases, and 9 bases separated the two germline ends. The CDR3 spans 14 residues. CDR3 DNA: TGCGCCAGCAGCCGGGTTTCAAACACCGGGGAGCTGTTTTTT. This codes for CASSRVSNTGELFF.

J is TRBJ1-2 and V is TRBV5-1; D is unresolved. There are 13 residues in the CDR3. V dropped 2 bases and J dropped 0 bases, with 5 bases sitting between them. The V gene's germline CDR1 is SGHRS and CDR2 YFSETQ. Here the CDR3 DNA reads TGCGCCAGCAGCTTCCAGGCTAACTATGGCTACACCTTC. Amino acids: CASSFQANYGYTF.

This clone was found once. The J gene is TRBJ1-3, the V gene TRBV7-8, with 8 bases aligning to TRBD1. The CDR3 has 17 residues. The V gene end was trimmed by 1 base and the J gene end by 2 bases; junction bases not matched to a gene: 7. Germline values: CDR1 SGHVS, CDR2 FQNEAQ. The CDR3 DNA is TGTGCCAGCAGCTTAGTCCCCCAGGGGGCCCCTGGAAACACCATATATTTT. It translates to CASSLVPQGAPGNTIYF.

The rearrangement links TRBV25-1 to TRBJ2-5; D is undetermined. The V and J ends lost 2 bases and 4 bases respectively, with 8 bases between them. This CDR3 comprises 13 residues. The germline V gene has CDR1 MGHDK and CDR2 SYGVNS. CDR3 DNA: TGTGCCAGCAGTGAAGATTGGGCAGAGACCCAGTACTTC. This codes for CASSEDWAETQYF.

The rearrangement links TRBV4-3 to TRBJ1-6; weak D call: TRBD1 (6 bases). V dropped 0 bases and J dropped 13 bases, with 25 bases sitting between them. This CDR3 has 18 residues. CDR1 and CDR2 from the germline V gene are LGHNA and YSLEER. The DNA of the CDR3 is TGCGCCAGCAGCCAAGATCTATCTCGCGGGGGCGCATCGTCCCCCCTCCACTTT. Its translation is CASSQDLSRGGASSPLHF.

The chain is built from TRBV4-2 and TRBJ2-2, with 13 bases aligning to TRBD2. CDR1 is LGHNA and CDR2 is YNFKEQ in the germline V gene. This CDR3 is built from 18 residues. Trimming took 4 bases from V and 0 from J; bases not matched to a gene: 5. Written as DNA, the CDR3 is TGTGCCAGCAGCCCCGGACTAGCGGGGGCCGCGAACACCGGGGAGCTGTTTTTT. Amino acids: CASSPGLAGAANTGELFF.

This clone came up once. This chain links TRBV19 with TRBJ1-1; 7 bases are shared with TRBD1. Germline V gives CDR1 LNHDA, CDR2 SQIVND (reference sequence). This CDR3 region has 13 residues. J lost 5 bases, V lost 4 bases, and 4 bases had no gene match. Here the CDR3 DNA reads TGTGCCAGTAGTACCCAGGGGGTGACTGAAGCTTTCTTT. Its protein product is CASSTQGVTEAFF.

V and J are TRBV12-3 or TRBV12-4 and TRBJ1-2; no firm D call. V dropped 6 bases and J dropped 3 bases, with 11 bases sitting between them. The CDR3 loop spans 13 amino acids. The CDR3 nucleotides are TGTGCCAGCAGAAAACGGGAGGACTATGGCTACACCTTC. The encoded protein is CASRKREDYGYTF.

The chain is built from TRBV12-3 or TRBV12-4 and TRBJ1-2, with D possibly matching TRBD1 (6 bases). The V end was cut by 6 bases, the J end by 8 bases, with 13 bases between. CDR3 size: 12 residues. DNA of the CDR3: TGTGCCAGCAGGACCGGGACAAAAGGCTACACCTTC. It is translated as CASRTGTKGYTF.

The chain combines TRBV5-1 with TRBJ2-5, with 8 bases fitting TRBD1. Germline CDR1 is SGHRS and CDR2 is YFSETQ. The V and J ends lost 1 base and 4 bases, in that order; junction bases with no gene match: 3. CDR3 length: 14 residues. The CDR3 DNA reads as TGCGCCAGCAGCTTGCTGGACAGGGTAGAGACCCAGTACTTC. The encoded protein is CASSLLDRVETQYF.

The CDR3 region is CASSREQGREGGYTF. In DNA, the CDR3 is TGCGCCAGCAGCCGAGAACAGGGAAGGGAGGGTGGCTACACCTTC. The V call is TRBV4-1, the J call TRBJ1-2; weak D call: TRBD1 (6 bases). Germline V CDR1 and CDR2: MGHRA, YSYEKL. The CDR3 has 15 amino acids. V lost 4 bases to trimming and J lost 7 bases, with 19 bases between them.

This clone was seen just once. The chain joins TRBV6-2 or TRBV6-3 to TRBJ2-5; D is perhaps TRBD1 (8 bases). The CDR3 runs 15 residues. V was cut by 5 bases and J by 5 bases, with 18 bases left in between. Germline V gene sequence: CDR1 MNHEY, CDR2 SVGEGT. CDR3 in amino acids: CASSLQGAGGETQYF. DNA for the CDR3: TGTGCCAGCAGTCTGCAGGGGGCCGGGGGGGAGACCCAGTACTTC.

On this clone: The identical CDR3 is also encoded by other nucleotide sequences in the sample. The V gene is TRBV28, the J gene TRBJ1-3, with D possibly TRBD1 on 5 matching bases. Germline V gives CDR1 MDHEN, CDR2 SYDVKM. V gave up 1 base and J gave up 1 base, with 5 bases separating them. The CDR3 is made up of 14 amino acids. The CDR3 loop reads CASSLSGSGNTIYF. The CDR3 DNA sequence: TGTGCCAGCAGTTTATCAGGGTCTGGAAACACCATATATTTT.

This rearrangement joins TRBV12-3 or TRBV12-4 to TRBJ1-2; 7 bases align to TRBD1. This CDR3 comprises 13 residues. The junction had 9 bases not matched to a gene; V was cut back by 9 bases and J by 5 bases. This CDR3 reads CASSTGARYGYTF. The CDR3 DNA reads as TGTGCCAGTAGCACAGGGGCCCGATATGGCTACACCTTC.

The rearrangement joins TRBV4-3 to TRBJ2-2; a possible D gene is TRBD1 (6 bases). V lost 5 bases and J lost 6, with 13 bases in between. Germline V gene lookup returns CDR1 LGHNA and CDR2 YSLEER. CDR3 length: 14 residues. CDR3 sequence: CASSKTGGSGELFF. CDR3 bases: TGCGCCAGCAGCAAGACAGGTGGATCCGGGGAGCTGTTTTTT.

The gene calls are TRBV4-1 and TRBJ1-3; TRBD1 agrees at 7 bases. J lost 2 bases, V lost 0 bases, and 10 bases had no gene match. The CDR3 loop spans 18 amino acids. CDR1 MGHRA and CDR2 YSYEKL come from the germline V gene. Written as DNA, the CDR3 is TGCGCCAGCAGCCAAGATCTTAACAGGGGTAAAGCTGGAAACACCATATATTTT. Encoded protein: CASSQDLNRGKAGNTIYF.

This clone was picked up a small number of times. The CDR3 is CASRSDRDVEYF. CDR3 DNA sequence: TGTGCCAGCAGATCTGACAGGGACGTTGAGTACTTC. V usage is TRBV6-5 and J usage is TRBJ2-7; 7 nucleotides align to TRBD1. CDR3 size: 12 residues. Germline assignment: CDR1 MNHEY and CDR2 SVGAGI. J was trimmed by 11 bases and V by 6 bases; bases with no gene match: 10.

The chain combines TRBV19 with TRBJ2-5; perhaps TRBD1 as D (5 bases). The CDR3 runs to 16 residues. CDR1 is LNHDA, CDR2 SQIVND, per germline (reference sequence). V was shortened by 5 bases and J by 5 bases, with 21 bases between the two germline ends. CDR3 bases: TGTGCCAGTAGTCCGGTTGGGGCCCCTGAGGCTGAGACCCAGTACTTC. Protein sequence: CASSPVGAPEAETQYF.

The chain uses TRBV19 and TRBJ2-1; D is possibly TRBD2 (5 bases). CDR1 LNHDA and CDR2 SQIVND come from the germline V gene (reference sequence). V was trimmed by 1 base and J by 10 bases, leaving 8 bases between them. This CDR3 is 12 amino acids long. The CDR3 coding sequence is TGTGCCAGTAGTATAGCGGGGTTAGAGCAGTTCTTC. Translating it yields CASSIAGLEQFF.

The chain uses TRBV12-5 and TRBJ2-1; a possible D gene is TRBD1 (6 bases). CDR1 and CDR2 (germline): LGHNT, FRNRAP. V was pared by 4 bases and J by 15 bases, with 22 bases between. CDR3 length: 14 amino acids. The CDR3 is CASGSLAGVTDPFF. CDR3 nucleotide sequence: TGTGCTAGTGGTTCTCTGGCAGGGGTTACAGACCCGTTCTTC.

V usage is TRBV6-1 and J usage is TRBJ1-1, with D possibly being TRBD1 (6 bases). The V and J ends lost 1 base and 4 bases respectively, with 10 bases between them. The V gene's germline CDR1 is MNHNS and CDR2 SASEGT. The CDR3 is made up of 14 amino acids. CDR3 in DNA: TGTGCCAGCAGTGAAGTTGGGGGCTCCACTGAAGCTTTCTTT. Protein product: CASSEVGGSTEAFF.

This clone was seen a handful of times. The chain has TRBV28 and TRBJ2-3; the match to TRBD2 covers 11 bases. This CDR3 has 16 residues. The V gene's germline CDR1 is MDHEN and CDR2 SYDVKM. With 6 bases clipped from V and 2 bases from J, the junction kept 7 bases outside the gene matches. This CDR3 is CASSEASGGFTDTQYF. The CDR3 DNA follows: TGTGCCAGCAGCGAAGCTAGCGGGGGGTTCACAGATACGCAGTATTTT.

The chain is built from TRBV15 and TRBJ2-7; 8 bases are shared with TRBD2. The CDR3 is made up of 16 amino acids. Germline-derived CDR1 and CDR2 are LNHNV and YYDKDF (reference sequence). After removal of 2 bases from V and 0 bases from J, the junction contained 6 bases not matched to a gene. For the CDR3, the DNA is TGTGCCACCAGCAGACCGGGACTAGTCGGCTCCTACGAGCAGTACTTC. It is translated as CATSRPGLVGSYEQYF.

The chain recombines TRBV29-1 with TRBJ1-2; a weak D match, TRBD1 (5 bases). V lost 6 bases and J 5 bases, leaving 19 bases between the germline ends. Germline CDR1 SQVTM, CDR2 ANQGSEA. The CDR3 loop spans 14 amino acids. CDR3 nucleotide sequence: TGCAGCGTGGGACCGGCGGGGATTGGGTATGGCTACACCTTC. Translation: CSVGPAGIGYGYTF. The full variable domain, completed using reference TRBV29-1 and TRBJ1-2, is SAVISQKPSRDICQRGTSLTIQCQVDSQVTMMFWYRQQPGQSLTLIATANQGSEATYESGFVIDKFPISRPNLTFSTLTVSNMSPEDSSIYLCSVGPAGIGYGYTFGSGTRLTVV.

Only a few counts were recorded for this clone. CDR3 region: CASSPSGGETQYF. The CDR3 DNA reads as TGTGCCAGCAGCCCCAGCGGGGGTGAGACCCAGTACTTC. V gene TRBV7-9 combines with J gene TRBJ2-5, with 8 bases that match TRBD2. J gave up 5 bases and V 5 bases, and 4 bases lay outside the gene matches. This CDR3 contains 13 residues. In germline, CDR1 is SEHNR, CDR2 FQNEAQ (reference sequence). The complete variable domain, with remaining parts taken from reference TRBV7-9 and TRBJ2-5, reads DTGVSQNPRHKITKRGQNVTFRCDPISEHNRLYWYRQTLGQGPEFLTYFQNEAQLEKSRLLSDRFSAERPKGSFSTLEIQRTEQGDSAMYLCASSPSGGETQYFGPGTRLLVL.

The chain employs TRBV13 and TRBJ2-7, with 7 bases identical to TRBD1. Trimming took 0 bases from V and 3 from J; bases not matched to a gene: 2. This CDR3 has 14 amino acids. Germline CDR1 reads PRHDT; CDR2 reads FYEKMQ (reference sequence). CDR3 sequence reads: CASSLGDRFYEQYF. The CDR3 bases are TGTGCCAGCAGCTTAGGGGACAGGTTCTACGAGCAGTACTTC.